The rows below give T cell receptor beta chains drawn from one sample of a study of shared clonotypes between healthy human individuals. TCRdb's copy holds only in-frame clones and misses some; the assay was immunoSEQ multiplex PCR. Counted here are approximately 2.5 million clones, 85% to 95% occurring once; the ten biggest clones make up roughly 0.13%. Sequenced input: naive CD4+ T cells sorted from blood. Source of these receptors: a man between 18 and 35 years old in good health. The CDR3 runs from the conserved cysteine through the conserved F or W. D genes are given only for firm matches. Not all rows give a size; the values are once, few, many and, for expanded clones, a class.

CDR3: CASSPRQGNTEAFF
DNA: TGTGCCAGCAGCCCCCGACAGGGGAACACTGAAGCTTTCTTT
D: TRBD1
size: .
V: TRBV7-6
J: TRBJ1-1

CDR3: CASSPGTLRSSYNEQFF
DNA: TGTGCCAGCAGCCCCGGGACATTAAGAAGCTCCTACAATGAGCAGTTCTTC
D: .
size: .
V: TRBV11-3
J: TRBJ2-1

CDR3: CSAPGGNTIYF
DNA: TGCAGTGCTCCGGGCGGAAACACCATATATTTT
D: .
size: .
V: TRBV20-1
J: TRBJ1-3

CDR3: CASSLIAGKGSTGELFF
DNA: TGTGCCAGCAGCTTAATAGCGGGAAAAGGTTCTACCGGGGAGCTGTTTTTT
D: TRBD2
size: once
V: TRBV11-3
J: TRBJ2-2

CDR3: CASSLEARELFF
DNA: TGCGCCAGCAGCTTGGAGGCAAGGGAACTGTTTTTT
D: .
size: .
V: TRBV5-1
J: TRBJ1-4

CDR3: CASSYSASGSYEQYF
DNA: TGTGCCAGCAGTTACTCCGCTAGCGGGAGCTACGAGCAGTACTTC
D: TRBD2
size: .
V: TRBV6-5
J: TRBJ2-7

CDR3: CASSSDSPGELFF
DNA: TGCGCCAGCAGTTCGGACAGTCCCGGGGAGCTGTTTTTT
D: .
size: once
V: TRBV5-1
J: TRBJ2-2

CDR3: CASSISRTVGETQYF
DNA: TGTGCCAGTAGTATTTCTCGGACAGTGGGAGAGACCCAGTACTTC
D: .
size: .
V: TRBV19
J: TRBJ2-5

CDR3: CVCIAGFSSYNEQFF
DNA: TGTGTATGTATAGCGGGCTTCAGCTCCTACAATGAGCAGTTCTTC
D: TRBD2
size: .
V: TRBV6-1
J: TRBJ2-1

CDR3: CASSEKTPLHF
DNA: TGTGCCAGCAGTGAAAAAACACCCCTCCACTTT
D: .
size: .
V: TRBV6-1
J: TRBJ1-6

CDR3: CASSATSDSYEQYF
DNA: TGTGCCAGCAGCGCCACTAGCGACTCCTACGAGCAGTACTTC
D: TRBD2
size: .
V: TRBV9
J: TRBJ2-7

CDR3: CATSGSGLQFF
DNA: TGTGCCACCTCGGGGTCCGGACTGCAGTTCTTC
D: .
size: .
V: TRBV6-5
J: TRBJ2-1

CDR3: CASTSSTEAFF
DNA: TGTGCCAGCACCTCTAGCACTGAAGCTTTCTTT
D: .
size: .
V: TRBV6-1
J: TRBJ1-1

CDR3: CASSPGQGRSEQYF
DNA: TGTGCCAGCAGCCCGGGACAGGGAAGGAGCGAGCAGTACTTC
D: TRBD1
size: .
V: TRBV7-8
J: TRBJ2-7

CDR3: CASSWRSGGQETQYF
DNA: TGCGCCAGCAGCTGGCGATCGGGAGGCCAAGAGACCCAGTACTTC
D: TRBD2
size: .
V: TRBV5-1
J: TRBJ2-5

CDR3: CASSRTGGTGELFF
DNA: TGCGCCAGCAGCCGTACTGGGGGGACCGGGGAGCTGTTTTTT
D: .
size: .
V: TRBV5-1
J: TRBJ2-2

CDR3: CASSLTGRLSGNTIYF
DNA: TGTGCCAGCAGCCTAACGGGACGGCTCTCTGGAAACACCATATATTTT
D: .
size: .
V: TRBV5-4
J: TRBJ1-3

CDR3: CASSYSGGNNSPLHF
DNA: TGTGCCAGCAGTTACTCGGGAGGGAATAATTCACCCCTCCACTTT
D: .
size: .
V: TRBV6-5
J: TRBJ1-6

CDR3: CSASQDEQYF
DNA: TGCAGTGCTAGCCAGGACGAGCAGTACTTC
D: .
size: few
V: TRBV20-1
J: TRBJ2-7

CDR3: CASSLTGTGVEKLFF
DNA: TGTGCCAGCAGCTTAACCGGGACAGGGGTTGAAAAACTGTTTTTT
D: TRBD1
size: .
V: TRBV7-9
J: TRBJ1-4

CDR3: CASSRRSNRVVHEQYF
DNA: TGTGCCAGCTCACGGAGGTCAAACAGGGTGGTCCACGAGCAGTACTTC
D: .
size: .
V: TRBV18
J: TRBJ2-7

CDR3: CASSGPLNIQYF
DNA: TGTGCCAGCAGCGGACCCCTAAACATTCAGTACTTC
D: .
size: .
V: TRBV9
J: TRBJ2-4

CDR3: CASSVDQPQGPDTQYF
DNA: TGTGCCAGCAGCGTAGACCAGCCCCAAGGCCCAGATACGCAGTATTTT
D: .
size: .
V: TRBV9
J: TRBJ2-3

CDR3: CASSSDRGNPLNYGYTF
DNA: TGTGCCAGCAGTTCGGACAGGGGGAATCCTTTGAACTATGGCTACACCTTC
D: TRBD1
size: .
V: TRBV27
J: TRBJ1-2

CDR3: CASSRTPGTQYF
DNA: TGTGCCAGCTCCCGTACCCCCGGGACCCAGTACTTC
D: .
size: .
V: TRBV18
J: TRBJ2-5

CDR3: CASARDANTGELFF
DNA: TGTGCCAGTGCGCGGGACGCAAACACCGGGGAGCTGTTTTTT
D: .
size: .
V: TRBV19
J: TRBJ2-2

CDR3: CASSLVDSTNEKLFF
DNA: TGCGCCAGCAGCTTGGTTGACTCAACTAATGAAAAACTGTTTTTT
D: .
size: once
V: TRBV5-1
J: TRBJ1-4

CDR3: CASSSQGNTGELFF
DNA: TGTGCCAGCAGCTCTCAGGGAAACACCGGGGAGCTGTTTTTT
D: .
size: .
V: TRBV7-6
J: TRBJ2-2

CDR3: CASSQESWRGGTDTQYF
DNA: TGCGCCAGCAGCCAAGAAAGCTGGCGGGGGGGCACAGATACGCAGTATTTT
D: TRBD2
size: .
V: TRBV4-1
J: TRBJ2-3

CDR3: CAIHGGGNEQFF
DNA: TGTGCCATCCACGGGGGGGGCAATGAGCAGTTCTTC
D: TRBD2
size: .
V: TRBV10-3
J: TRBJ2-1

CDR3: CASSYPETEAFF
DNA: TGTGCCAGCAGTTACCCCGAGACTGAAGCTTTCTTT
D: .
size: .
V: TRBV6-5
J: TRBJ1-1

CDR3: CASSVDGQSNTEAFF
DNA: TGTGCCAGCAGCGTAGATGGACAGTCGAACACTGAAGCTTTCTTT
D: .
size: .
V: TRBV9
J: TRBJ1-1

CDR3: CASSLGIMNTEAFF
DNA: TGTGCCAGCAGCCTGGGAATCATGAACACTGAAGCTTTCTTT
D: .
size: .
V: TRBV7-3
J: TRBJ1-1

CDR3: CASSSTGPLETQYF
DNA: TGTGCCAGCAGCTCTACCGGTCCGTTAGAGACCCAGTACTTC
D: .
size: .
V: TRBV7-2
J: TRBJ2-5

CDR3: CATSPQYNEQFF
DNA: TGTGCCACCAGTCCTCAATACAATGAGCAGTTCTTC
D: .
size: .
V: TRBV15
J: TRBJ2-1

CDR3: CASTGAGKAEAFF
DNA: TGTGCCAGCACGGGGGCGGGGAAGGCTGAAGCTTTCTTT
D: .
size: .
V: TRBV25-1
J: TRBJ1-1

CDR3: CASSLAGTPLYEQYF
DNA: TGTGCCAGCAGCTTGGCGGGGACCCCTCTCTACGAGCAGTACTTC
D: .
size: .
V: TRBV5-4
J: TRBJ2-7

CDR3: CASSRLAGEQFF
DNA: TGTGCCAGCAGCCGACTAGCGGGAGAGCAGTTCTTC
D: TRBD2
size: .
V: TRBV7-2
J: TRBJ2-1

CDR3: CASRDGAYEQYF
DNA: TGCGCCAGCAGGGACGGTGCCTACGAGCAGTACTTC
D: .
size: .
V: TRBV5-1
J: TRBJ2-7

CDR3: CASSSGLAGVNEQFF
DNA: TGTGCCAGCAGCTCGGGACTAGCGGGAGTCAATGAGCAGTTCTTC
D: TRBD2
size: .
V: TRBV11-2
J: TRBJ2-1

CDR3: CASSQDIGQPQHF
DNA: TGCGCCAGCAGCCAAGATATAGGCCAGCCCCAGCATTTT
D: .
size: .
V: TRBV4-1
J: TRBJ1-5

CDR3: CASSLTGRGSGANVLTF
DNA: TGTGCCAGCAGCTTGACAGGGCGGGGCTCTGGGGCCAACGTCCTGACTTTC
D: .
size: .
V: TRBV11-2
J: TRBJ2-6

CDR3: CAISESRYNEQFF
DNA: TGTGCCATCAGTGAGTCGAGGTACAATGAGCAGTTCTTC
D: .
size: .
V: TRBV10-3
J: TRBJ2-1